This T cell receptor (beta chain) was found in a study of blood T cell repertoires in COVID-19. Study-level background: T cells, B-cell-depleted T cells, or PBMCs supplied cDNA or gDNA.

This clone was counted ten times or more. Profiled with immunoSEQ multiplex PCR; TCRdb holds only in-frame clones, not every one. The sample carries around 390,000 clones, around nine tenths recorded once. Each participant's cohort was designated according to participant-reported clinical history. This CDR3 has 15 residues. Germline V gives CDR1 MNHEY, CDR2 SMNVEV (reference sequence). Trimming removed 3 bases at V and 9 bases at J, with 15 bases between. The clonotype comes from a woman aged 45-65 years who had recovered from COVID-19. The sequenced material came from PBMCs or T cells enriched from blood (not recorded which). The chain combines TRBV27 with TRBJ1-6; no clear D. CDR3 nucleotides: TGTGCCAGCAGTTTTGTGGCGGTGAGGATTTCACCCCTCCACTTT. It is translated as CASSFVAVRISPLHF.